A selection of T cell receptor beta chains follows, all from one sample in a study of blood T cell repertoires in COVID-19. The table came from immunoSEQ multiplex PCR; TCRdb's copy has only in-frame clones and leaves some out. The sample lists 140,000 or so clones, roughly 85% occurring once. Sequencing was carried out using peripheral blood. The receptors were sampled from a man between 45 and 60 years old with acute or convalescent COVID-19. CDR3s include the opening cysteine and the closing phenylalanine or tryptophan. The D gene is left open where the match is weak. The size of a clone is reported for some rows only, either as once, few or many, or as a class for expanded clones.

v_call	clone_size	d_call	j_call	cdr3_nt	cdr3_aa
TRBV2	NA	NA	TRBJ1-1	TGTGCCAGTGAGGTTGGCCAGGGCCTCATGAACACTGAAGCTTTCTTT	CASEVGQGLMNTEAFF
TRBV6-5	NA	NA	TRBJ1-2	TGTGCCAGCAGAGTATCCCTAGCGGCTAACTATGGCTACACCTTC	CASRVSLAANYGYTF
TRBV19	NA	NA	TRBJ2-7	TGTGCCAGTAGTATGAACAAAGTCCAGGGATCCATTTACGAGCAGTACTTC	CASSMNKVQGSIYEQYF
TRBV25-1	once	TRBD1	TRBJ2-1	TGTGCCAGCAGCCTACAGGGGGGCTACAATGAGCAGTTCTTC	CASSLQGGYNEQFF
TRBV28	NA	TRBD1	TRBJ1-2	TGTGCCAGCAGTTTAAGGAACAGGGGGCAGGGGGGCTACACCTTC	CASSLRNRGQGGYTF
TRBV11-3	NA	TRBD2	TRBJ2-7	TGTGCCAGCAGTTATTCCGGGACTAGCGGGAGGGATTACGAGCAGTACTTC	CASSYSGTSGRDYEQYF
TRBV3-1/TRBV3-2	few	NA	TRBJ1-1	TGTGCCAGCAGCTTCCAGGGGACCCCTGAAGCTTTCTTT	CASSFQGTPEAFF
TRBV19	NA	NA	TRBJ1-1	TGTGCCAGTAGCACAGGAACTGAAGCTTTCTTT	CASSTGTEAFF
TRBV5-6	few	NA	TRBJ1-2	TGTGCCAGCAGCCCGGCAGGACTTAACTATGGCTACACCTTC	CASSPAGLNYGYTF
TRBV5-6	once	TRBD1	TRBJ2-2	TGTGCCAGCAGCTTGGCCGGGACAGGGGGGTACACCGGGGAGCTGTTTTTT	CASSLAGTGGYTGELFF
TRBV10-2	NA	TRBD2	TRBJ2-3	TGCGCCAGCCAGACGGGACTAGCGGGAGTCGGGTATACGCAGTATTTT	CASQTGLAGVGYTQYF
TRBV7-2	NA	NA	TRBJ2-5	TGTGCCAGCAGCTTAGGAGTCGGCGGGGAGGTGGAGACCCAGTACTTC	CASSLGVGGEVETQYF
TRBV5-1	NA	NA	TRBJ1-3	TGCGCCAGCACCCTCACGGGGGTGAGCTCTGGAAACACCATATATTTT	CASTLTGVSSGNTIYF
TRBV15	NA	NA	TRBJ2-5	TGTGCCACCAGCAGAGTTGTCTACGGAGAGACCCAGTACTTC	CATSRVVYGETQYF
TRBV3-1/TRBV3-2	NA	TRBD1	TRBJ1-5	TGTGCCAGCAGCCAAGCCGCGGGACAGGGGGCGGGGCAGCCCCAGCATTTT	CASSQAAGQGAGQPQHF
TRBV7-9	NA	TRBD1	TRBJ1-1	TGTGCCAGCAGCTCCGGACAGGGGAGGAACACTGAAGCTTTCTTT	CASSSGQGRNTEAFF
TRBV5-5	NA	NA	TRBJ2-7	TGTGCCAGCAGCTTGGGCTCAGGGTCTGGCTACGAGCAGTACTTC	CASSLGSGSGYEQYF
TRBV10-3	once	NA	TRBJ1-1	TGTGCCATCAGTGATATTGGGGGGGCGGACACTGAAGCTTTCTTT	CAISDIGGADTEAFF
TRBV6-5	NA	TRBD1	TRBJ1-2	TGTGCCAGCAGCCAGACAGGGGCAGGTAGCTCTGGCTACACCTTC	CASSQTGAGSSGYTF
TRBV15	NA	TRBD1	TRBJ1-2	TGTGCCACCAGCCCCCGCACGGGACAGAGGGCCTATGGCTACACCTTC	CATSPRTGQRAYGYTF
TRBV20-1	NA	TRBD1	TRBJ1-1	TGCAGTGCTAGTACCGACAGGGTCAACACTGAAGCTTTCTTT	CSASTDRVNTEAFF
TRBV20-1	NA	NA	TRBJ1-2	TGCAGTGCTAGACAGGGCGGAGGCTACACCTTC	CSARQGGGYTF
TRBV12-3/TRBV12-4	NA	NA	TRBJ2-1	TGTGCCAGCAGTTACAGGGACGGCAATGAGCAGTTCTTC	CASSYRDGNEQFF
TRBV29-1	NA	NA	TRBJ1-5	TGCAGCGTCGGGGTCGGAACGGGACTAGATCAGCCCCAGCATTTT	CSVGVGTGLDQPQHF
TRBV2	few	TRBD1	TRBJ2-1	TGTGCCAGCAAAACAGGGGCCTACAATGAGCAGTTCTTC	CASKTGAYNEQFF
TRBV30	NA	TRBD2	TRBJ2-2	TGTGCCTGGAGCCGGACTAGCGGGAGAGGGACCGGGGAGCTGTTTTTT	CAWSRTSGRGTGELFF
TRBV11-3	NA	NA	TRBJ2-7	TGTGCCAGCAGCTTATCTAGTTCCTACGAGCAGTACTTC	CASSLSSSYEQYF
TRBV11-3	NA	TRBD2	TRBJ2-7	TGTGCCAGCAGCCTGGGACTAGATCATGGGGAGCAGTACTTC	CASSLGLDHGEQYF
TRBV7-8	once	NA	TRBJ1-5	TGTGCCAGCAGCTTAACCCATCTCAGGGGCAGCAATCAGCCCCAGCATTTT	CASSLTHLRGSNQPQHF
TRBV9	NA	NA	TRBJ1-1	TGTGCCAGCAGCCCCACGCGGGGGGTTTCTGAAGCTTTCTTT	CASSPTRGVSEAFF
TRBV13	NA	NA	TRBJ2-2	TGTGCCAGCAGCTTAAAGGGGTCCACCGGGGAGCTGTTTTTT	CASSLKGSTGELFF
TRBV9	NA	TRBD1	TRBJ1-4	TGTGCCAGCAGCGAAGAGAGAGACAGGGGGCGTGTATATGAAAAACTGTTTTTT	CASSEERDRGRVYEKLFF
TRBV5-1	few	NA	TRBJ2-2	TGCGCCAGCAGCCCCGGGACTGAGAACACCGGGGAGCTGTTTTTT	CASSPGTENTGELFF
TRBV10-3	NA	TRBD2	TRBJ2-1	TGTGCCATCAGTGCCTTAGCGGGAGCGAAGAACAATGAGCAGTTCTTC	CAISALAGAKNNEQFF
TRBV18	few	NA	TRBJ1-3	TGTGCCAGCTCACCAAAAACAGGGATTGTAGGAAACACCATATATTTT	CASSPKTGIVGNTIYF
TRBV15	NA	NA	TRBJ2-6	TGTGCCACCAGCAGAGATCCCACAAACTCTGGGGCCAACGTCCTGACTTTC	CATSRDPTNSGANVLTF
TRBV14	few	NA	TRBJ1-5	TGTGCCAGCAGCCCTGGGCAGTCCTGGCAGCCCCAGCATTTT	CASSPGQSWQPQHF
TRBV4-1	NA	TRBD1	TRBJ1-4	TGCGCCAGCAGCCAGGACAGGGGGAATGAAAAACTGTTTTTT	CASSQDRGNEKLFF
TRBV2	NA	NA	TRBJ1-1	TGTGCCAGCAGCATCAGGGGATCCCCCACTGAAGCTTTCTTT	CASSIRGSPTEAFF
TRBV7-9	NA	NA	TRBJ1-6	TGTGCCAGCAGCAGAGACAGAGAAAATTCACCCCTCCACTTT	CASSRDRENSPLHF
TRBV18	NA	TRBD1	TRBJ1-5	TGTGCCAGCTCACCAGGGACAGCCGGTGTTGATCAGCCCCAGCATTTT	CASSPGTAGVDQPQHF
TRBV28	NA	NA	TRBJ1-1	TGTGCCAGCAGTTTATCAGGGAACACTGAAGCTTTCTTT	CASSLSGNTEAFF
TRBV27	NA	NA	TRBJ1-1	TGTGCCAGCAGTTTTTGGGCAACGACAGGTGAAGCTTTCTTT	CASSFWATTGEAFF
TRBV7-9	once	NA	TRBJ1-2	TGTGCCAGCAGCCCACCCTCGGACAGAGCTAACTATGGCTACACCTTC	CASSPPSDRANYGYTF
TRBV3-1/TRBV3-2	NA	NA	TRBJ1-6	TGTGCCAGCAGCCAAGGACAGCCCGGCTCACCCCTCCACTTT	CASSQGQPGSPLHF
TRBV6-1	NA	NA	TRBJ2-2	TGTGCCAGCAGTGACCCCGGGACAACGAACACCGGGGAGCTGTTTTTT	CASSDPGTTNTGELFF
TRBV9	NA	NA	TRBJ1-2	TGTGCCAGCAGCGTAACTAGCAACTATGGCTACACCTTC	CASSVTSNYGYTF
TRBV19	NA	NA	TRBJ2-6	TGTGCCAGTACCCGAGGGGGTTCCGGGGCCAACGTCCTGACTTTC	CASTRGGSGANVLTF
TRBV6-5	NA	NA	TRBJ2-5	TGTGCCAGCAGTTTCGGGACTTCTCCAGAGACCCAGTACTTC	CASSFGTSPETQYF
TRBV30	few	TRBD1	TRBJ1-3	TGTGCCTGGAGTAGGAGGACAGGGAGCTCTGGAAACACCATATATTTT	CAWSRRTGSSGNTIYF
TRBV7-9	NA	NA	TRBJ1-5	TGTGCCAGCAGCCAGGGGTTAGGTAGCAATCAGCCCCAGCATTTT	CASSQGLGSNQPQHF
TRBV6-5	NA	TRBD1	TRBJ1-4	TGTGCCAGCAGACCCGACAGGGGGGCTGAAAAACTGTTTTTT	CASRPDRGAEKLFF
TRBV6-1	NA	TRBD1	TRBJ1-4	TGTGCCAGCAGAGAAGGACAGGGGTTCGTTGAAAAACTGTTTTTT	CASREGQGFVEKLFF